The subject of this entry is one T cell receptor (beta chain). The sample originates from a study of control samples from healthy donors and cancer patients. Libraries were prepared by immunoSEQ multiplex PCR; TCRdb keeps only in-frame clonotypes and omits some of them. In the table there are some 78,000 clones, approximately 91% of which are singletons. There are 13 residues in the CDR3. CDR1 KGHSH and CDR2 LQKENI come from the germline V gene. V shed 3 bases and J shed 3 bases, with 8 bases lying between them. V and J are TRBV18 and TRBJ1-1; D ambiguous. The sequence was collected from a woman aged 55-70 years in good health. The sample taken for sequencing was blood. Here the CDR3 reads CASSPARHTEAFF. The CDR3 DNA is TGTGCCAGCTCACCGGCCAGACACACTGAAGCTTTCTTT.